A selection of T cell receptor beta chains follows, all from one sample in a study of T cell responses to AZD1222 COVID-19 vaccine. Method: immunoSEQ multiplex PCR; TCRdb's copy keeps in-frame clones and lacks some. The data hold some 110,000 clones, with approximately 83% observed a single time. The source material was peripheral blood, sampled on day 0 of MenACWY control vaccination. These TCRs come from an adult in good health. The CDR3 runs from the conserved cysteine through the conserved F or W. The D gene is left open where the match is weak. A row's size may be missing; if present it is once, few, many or a size class.

D	V	J	size	DNA	CDR3
NA	TRBV30	TRBJ1-5	NA	TGTGCCTGGAGTGTAGGAAGATATAGCAATCAGCCCCAGCATTTT	CAWSVGRYSNQPQHF
NA	TRBV5-4	TRBJ1-2	few	TGTGCCAGCAGCTTGGCCCGGGAAAACGGCTACACCTTC	CASSLARENGYTF
NA	TRBV7-2	TRBJ2-7	NA	TGTGCCAGCAGCTTTACCAGGGGAGACGAGCAGTACTTC	CASSFTRGDEQYF
NA	TRBV12-3/TRBV12-4	TRBJ1-5	NA	TGTGCCAGCAGTTTGACAAGAAATCAGCCCCAGCATTTT	CASSLTRNQPQHF
NA	TRBV4-2	TRBJ1-2	few	TGTGCCAGCAGCCCGGGGGAGGGCTATGGCTACACCTTC	CASSPGEGYGYTF
TRBD1	TRBV5-1	TRBJ2-7	NA	TGCGCCAGTTTTGACAGGGGGCGGGGCAACGAGCAGTACTTC	CASFDRGRGNEQYF
NA	TRBV15	TRBJ1-4	NA	TGTGCCACCAGCAGAGACAACCCAACTAATGAAAAACTGTTTTTT	CATSRDNPTNEKLFF
NA	TRBV20-1	TRBJ1-2	NA	TGCAGTGCTCGCCGCGGCGGGGGCTACACCTTC	CSARRGGGYTF
NA	TRBV19	TRBJ1-1	few	TGTGCCAGTAGTATCCGCTGGCAGGGCCGACCGAACACTGAAGCTTTCTTT	CASSIRWQGRPNTEAFF
NA	TRBV5-4	TRBJ2-5	NA	TGTGCCAGCAGCTTCAAGGGGGCACTAGCGGAGATACCCCAAGAGACCCAGTACTTC	CASSFKGALAEIPQETQYF
NA	TRBV28	TRBJ2-6	NA	TGTGCCAGCAGTTTTCTCTCTGGGGCCAACGTCCTGACTTTC	CASSFLSGANVLTF
NA	TRBV7-2	TRBJ1-1	NA	TGTGCCAGCAGCTTGGGGGCCTCCCTTGAAGCTTTCTTT	CASSLGASLEAFF
TRBD2	TRBV7-8	TRBJ2-7	NA	TGTGCCAGCAGCTCGCTAGCGGGGGGAACCTACGAGCAGTACTTC	CASSSLAGGTYEQYF
TRBD1	TRBV24-1	TRBJ1-5	NA	TGTGCCACCAGTGACCCGGGACAGGACGGTCAGCCCCAGCATTTT	CATSDPGQDGQPQHF
NA	TRBV28	TRBJ1-2	NA	TGTGCCAGCAGGACAACCTTCACCCCTCAAACTGGCTACACCTTC	CASRTTFTPQTGYTF
NA	TRBV23-1	TRBJ1-2	NA	TGCGCCAGCAGTCGAAACAGGGAGACCGGCTACACCTTC	CASSRNRETGYTF
TRBD1	TRBV13	TRBJ2-1	NA	TGTGCCAGCAGACACACCGGGACAGGGGCCTACAATGAGCAGTTCTTC	CASRHTGTGAYNEQFF
NA	TRBV6-5	TRBJ1-3	once	TGTGCCAGCAGTTACTCGGCGCAGGGACCTGGAAACACCATATATTTT	CASSYSAQGPGNTIYF
NA	TRBV5-1	TRBJ1-2	NA	TGCGCCAGCAGCTTGGCCGCGGTTAAAGCCTATGGCTACACCTTC	CASSLAAVKAYGYTF
TRBD1	TRBV18	TRBJ1-1	NA	TGTGCCAGCTCTCCGACAGGGGGGGACACTGAAGCTTTCTTT	CASSPTGGDTEAFF
NA	TRBV15	TRBJ2-5	NA	TGTGCCACCAGCCCGCAAGAGACCCAGTACTTC	CATSPQETQYF
TRBD2	TRBV29-1	TRBJ2-1	NA	TGCAGCGTAACGGCTAGCGGGGTATACAATGAGCAGTTCTTC	CSVTASGVYNEQFF
NA	TRBV5-8	TRBJ2-3	NA	TGTGCCAGCAGCTTTTCCTCGACTAGGGATACAGATACGCAGTATTTT	CASSFSSTRDTDTQYF
NA	TRBV11-2	TRBJ2-6	NA	TGTGCCAGCAGCTTAGGCTCAGGGTTCTCTGGGGCCAACGTCCTGACTTTC	CASSLGSGFSGANVLTF
TRBD1	TRBV3-1/TRBV3-2	TRBJ2-7	NA	TGTGCCAGCAGCCCCACTCCATCCGGGGCACGAGGACAGGGAAGAGACGAGCAGTACTTC	CASSPTPSGARGQGRDEQYF
TRBD1	TRBV19	TRBJ2-1	NA	TGTGCCAGTAGTATTAGGACAGGACCTTACAATGAGCAGTTCTTC	CASSIRTGPYNEQFF
NA	TRBV5-1	TRBJ2-7	NA	TGCGCCAGCAGCTTGGACGGACTTCCCTACGAGCAGTACTTC	CASSLDGLPYEQYF
NA	TRBV11-3	TRBJ2-2	NA	TGTGCCAGCAGCTTAGCGTCCGGGGCCGGGGAGCTGTTTTTT	CASSLASGAGELFF
NA	TRBV11-1	TRBJ1-1	NA	TGTGCCAGCAGCTTTAGAAGTACTGAAGCTTTCTTT	CASSFRSTEAFF
NA	TRBV10-3	TRBJ1-3	NA	TGTGCCATCACCCCGGGGCCCGGGAACACCATATATTTT	CAITPGPGNTIYF
TRBD2	TRBV7-2	TRBJ2-3	NA	TGTGCCAGCAGCTTAGCCTTAGCGGGGGGCACAGATACGCAGTATTTT	CASSLALAGGTDTQYF
TRBD2	TRBV30	TRBJ2-2	NA	TGTGCCTGGAGCCCGGGACTAGCGAGGATCTGGGAGCTGTTTTTT	CAWSPGLARIWELFF
TRBD1	TRBV28	TRBJ1-2	NA	TGTGCCAGCAGTTTATCAAACAGGGGGCTCAGTGGCTACACCTTC	CASSLSNRGLSGYTF
NA	TRBV6-5	TRBJ1-5	NA	TGTGCCAGCAGTTACTCTAGACAGACCAATCAGCCCCAGCATTTT	CASSYSRQTNQPQHF
NA	TRBV7-2	TRBJ2-2	few	TGTGCCAGCAGCTTACCCGGGGCCGGGGAGCTGTTTTTT	CASSLPGAGELFF
NA	TRBV29-1	TRBJ2-4	few	TGCAGCGTCGCTCGCACCACAGGGAGAGGGGCCAAAAACATTCAGTACTTC	CSVARTTGRGAKNIQYF
NA	TRBV7-8	TRBJ1-1	NA	TGTGCCAGCAGCTTAGACGGACGGACCTCCACTGAAGCTTTCTTT	CASSLDGRTSTEAFF
NA	TRBV4-1	TRBJ1-3	NA	TGCGCCAGCAGCCTCGACTCTGGAAACACCATATATTTT	CASSLDSGNTIYF
TRBD1	TRBV4-3	TRBJ1-2	NA	TGCGCCAGCAGCCAGGTTCGTTTCGGAAACAGGGGGCTAGGAGGCTACACCTTC	CASSQVRFGNRGLGGYTF
NA	TRBV19	TRBJ1-5	NA	TGTGCCAGTATGCAGGGCCACGGGGGCAATCAGCCCCAGCATTTT	CASMQGHGGNQPQHF
NA	TRBV7-9	TRBJ2-6	NA	TGTGCCAGCAGCCCCGGATGGGGGGCCACTGGGGCCAACGTCCTGACTTTC	CASSPGWGATGANVLTF
NA	TRBV6-5	TRBJ2-4	NA	TGTGCCAGCAGACAGTCGGGGCAGGAGAACATTCAGTACTTC	CASRQSGQENIQYF
NA	TRBV5-4	TRBJ2-7	NA	TGTGCCAGCAGCTTTGACAGGAGCTACGAGCAGTACTTC	CASSFDRSYEQYF
NA	TRBV7-2	TRBJ1-5	NA	TGTGCCAGCAGGAGGGGTAGCAATCAGCCCCAGCATTTT	CASRRGSNQPQHF
NA	TRBV28	TRBJ1-6	once	TGTGCCAGCCGCACACGTTCTCTCGCCGACAATTCACCCCTCCACTTT	CASRTRSLADNSPLHF
TRBD1	TRBV6-4	TRBJ1-2	NA	TGTGCCAGCAGTAAGAAGGGGGCGCGTGGCTACACCTTC	CASSKKGARGYTF
NA	TRBV5-4	TRBJ1-2	once	TGTGCCAGCAGCCCTGGGGGAGGCTACACCTTC	CASSPGGGYTF
TRBD1	TRBV28	TRBJ1-5	NA	TGTGCCAGCAGCCGACAGGGAGGTTGGGTCAATCAGCCCCAGCATTTT	CASSRQGGWVNQPQHF
TRBD1	TRBV29-1	TRBJ2-5	NA	TGCAGCGTTGTCCTGGGACAGGGTCACCAAGAGACCCAGTACTTC	CSVVLGQGHQETQYF
NA	TRBV19	TRBJ2-7	NA	TGTGCCAGTAGTTCAGGGAAAACCTACGAGCAGTACTTC	CASSSGKTYEQYF
NA	TRBV28	TRBJ1-4	NA	TGTGCCAGCAGAACAGGGACAACTAATGAAAAACTGTTTTTT	CASRTGTTNEKLFF
TRBD1	TRBV27	TRBJ2-7	NA	TGTGCCAGCAGTTTTTCCCCAGGGGGCATCTACGAGCAGTACTTC	CASSFSPGGIYEQYF
TRBD1	TRBV6-6	TRBJ1-4	NA	TGTGCCAGCAAACAGGGGGCTAGGGAAAAACTGTTTTTT	CASKQGAREKLFF
TRBD1	TRBV7-2	TRBJ1-5	NA	TGTGCCAGCAGCTTAGGGGGACAGGGAAGGAGCAATCAGCCCCAGCATTTT	CASSLGGQGRSNQPQHF
NA	TRBV7-2	TRBJ2-3	NA	TGTGCCACCCTAATCGGGGCAGGGGATACGCAGTATTTT	CATLIGAGDTQYF
TRBD1	TRBV7-9	TRBJ2-7	NA	TGTGCCAGCAGCTTAGTAGGGACAGGGGGCGAGCAGTACTTC	CASSLVGTGGEQYF
NA	TRBV5-4	TRBJ1-2	NA	TGTGCCAGCAGCCCCCCGAATCGGCCCGGGTCCTTC	CASSPPNRPGSF
NA	TRBV5-1	TRBJ1-4	NA	TGCGCCAGCAGCTCGCGCCAGGGAATAGGCGAAAAACTGTTTTTT	CASSSRQGIGEKLFF
TRBD1	TRBV28	TRBJ1-2	NA	TGTGCCAGCAGTTTGGGACAGGGGGCCGGCTATGGCTACACCTTC	CASSLGQGAGYGYTF